This TCR beta chain was identified during a study of T cells in Graves' hyperthyroidism and ophthalmopathy. General observations from the study: Model-based prediction identified ophthalmopathy a median around 6.5 months prior to its onset. Ophthalmopathy was distinguished from stable hyperthyroidism by 13 V-J signatures. Blood also showed most of the thyroid clonotypes that were expanded above 0.001.

From RNA transcripts, TCR beta CDR3 regions were amplified. The primer set for the first-round RT-PCR of the TCR CDR3 was HTBI. MiXCR was run by TCRdb on the multiplex PCR reads, yielding one entry per CDR3 protein. Here the sample spans about 350,000 distinct CDR3 sequences, about a sixth being singletons. Ahead of any ophthalmopathy symptoms, the blood sample was obtained at the first diagnosis of hyperthyroidism. As for this clonotype: The antigen is undetermined.

Per the germline V gene, CDR1 is MNHEY and CDR2 is SMNVEV (reference sequence). The CDR3 sequence is 14 residues long. V shed 0 bases and J shed 6 bases, with 12 bases lying between them. The TCR sequence derives from a woman in her twenties or thirties with Graves' hyperthyroidism that later progressed to Graves' ophthalmopathy. V usage is TRBV27 and J usage is TRBJ2-7; tentatively, D is TRBD1 or TRBD2 (6 bases each). Sequenced: blood. CDR3 region: CASSLSAGDCEQYF. The CDR3 coding sequence is TGTGCCAGCAGTTTATCTGCAGGGGACTGCGAGCAGTACTTC.